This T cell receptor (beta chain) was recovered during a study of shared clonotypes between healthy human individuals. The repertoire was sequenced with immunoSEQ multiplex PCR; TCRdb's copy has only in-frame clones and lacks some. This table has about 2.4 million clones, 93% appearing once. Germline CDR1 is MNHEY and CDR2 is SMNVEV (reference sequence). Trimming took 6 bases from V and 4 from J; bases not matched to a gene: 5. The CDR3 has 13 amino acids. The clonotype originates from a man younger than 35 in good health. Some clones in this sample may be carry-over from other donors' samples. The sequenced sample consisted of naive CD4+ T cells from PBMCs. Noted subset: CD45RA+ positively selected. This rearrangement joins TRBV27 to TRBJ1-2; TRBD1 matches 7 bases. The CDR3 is CASRETGSYGYTF. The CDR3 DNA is TGTGCCAGCAGGGAGACAGGGAGCTATGGCTACACCTTC.